A selection of T cell receptor beta chains follows, all from one sample in a study of T cells after yellow fever vaccination. Via MiXCR, TCRdb re-called the 5' RACE reads, giving one row per CDR3 protein. Of about 120,000 distinct CDR3 sequences listed, 5.5% to 8% are singletons. This sample comprised CD4+ T cells sorted from PBMCs, obtained more than 35 days after the first yellow fever vaccination. The receptors were gathered from a young man who received the YFV17D yellow fever vaccine. Each CDR3 is given with its conserved first and last residue. D genes are given only for firm matches. Clone size appears in some rows only: once, few, many, or a class for an expanded clone.

v_gene: TRBV7-2; j_gene: TRBJ2-2; abundance: NA; d_gene: NA; CDR3nt: TGTGCCAGCGTCTCAGGAGCGAACACCGGGGAGCTGTTTTTT; CDR3aa: CASVSGANTGELFF
v_gene: TRBV5-4; j_gene: TRBJ2-4; abundance: many; d_gene: TRBD1; CDR3nt: TGTGCCAGCAGCTTTCAGGGGGCCGAAAACATTCAGTACTTC; CDR3aa: CASSFQGAENIQYF
v_gene: TRBV5-1; j_gene: TRBJ2-5; abundance: few; d_gene: TRBD2; CDR3nt: TGCGCCAGCAGCCGTAGCGGGGGGCCAAGAGAGACCCAGTACTTC; CDR3aa: CASSRSGGPRETQYF
v_gene: TRBV6-5; j_gene: TRBJ1-1; abundance: many; d_gene: NA; CDR3nt: TGTGCCAGCAGTTACTCACAGACTCCGGGACAGAACACTGAAGCTTTCTTT; CDR3aa: CASSYSQTPGQNTEAFF
v_gene: TRBV5-1; j_gene: TRBJ1-2; abundance: NA; d_gene: TRBD1; CDR3nt: TGCGCCAGCAGCTTCGGGACAGACTATGGCTACACCTTC; CDR3aa: CASSFGTDYGYTF
v_gene: TRBV11-2; j_gene: TRBJ2-3; abundance: many; d_gene: TRBD1; CDR3nt: TGTGCCAGCAGCTCGGACAGGTTCACAGATACGCAGTATTTT; CDR3aa: CASSSDRFTDTQYF
v_gene: TRBV20-1; j_gene: TRBJ1-2; abundance: few; d_gene: TRBD1; CDR3nt: TGCTGTGCTTCCGACAGGGGAGGCCTAGCTAACTATGGCTACACCTTC; CDR3aa: CCASDRGGLANYGYTF
v_gene: TRBV6-6; j_gene: TRBJ1-2; abundance: many; d_gene: NA; CDR3nt: TGTGCCAGCAGTTACCCGCAGGACTATGGCTACACCTTC; CDR3aa: CASSYPQDYGYTF
v_gene: TRBV4-3; j_gene: TRBJ2-7; abundance: many; d_gene: NA; CDR3nt: TGCGCCAGCAGCCGAGACAGCTCCTACGAGCAGTACTTC; CDR3aa: CASSRDSSYEQYF
v_gene: TRBV5-1; j_gene: TRBJ1-1; abundance: NA; d_gene: NA; CDR3nt: TGCGCCAGCAGCTTGGGGGGGGGAATGAACACTGAAGCTTTCTTT; CDR3aa: CASSLGGGMNTEAFF
v_gene: TRBV28; j_gene: TRBJ2-5; abundance: many; d_gene: TRBD2; CDR3nt: TGTGCCAGCAGACCGACTAGCGGGGACCAAGAGACCCAGTACTTC; CDR3aa: CASRPTSGDQETQYF
v_gene: TRBV27; j_gene: TRBJ2-3; abundance: many; d_gene: NA; CDR3nt: TGTGCCAGCAGTTTAAATCTCCCGGGCGCAGATACGCAGTATTTT; CDR3aa: CASSLNLPGADTQYF
v_gene: TRBV10-3; j_gene: TRBJ2-5; abundance: many; d_gene: NA; CDR3nt: TGTGCCACCATGGACGACCAGTACTTC; CDR3aa: CATMDDQYF
v_gene: TRBV6-5; j_gene: TRBJ2-7; abundance: many; d_gene: NA; CDR3nt: TGTGCCAGCAGTCGCCCGGGCGAGCAGTACTTC; CDR3aa: CASSRPGEQYF
v_gene: TRBV20-1; j_gene: TRBJ2-2; abundance: many; d_gene: TRBD1; CDR3nt: TGCAGTGCCGTTGACAGGGTTGGCACCGGGGAGCTGTTTTTT; CDR3aa: CSAVDRVGTGELFF
v_gene: TRBV12-3/TRBV12-4; j_gene: TRBJ2-5; abundance: NA; d_gene: NA; CDR3nt: TGTGCCAGCAGATATACAGGGTCGGAGACCCAGTACTTC; CDR3aa: CASRYTGSETQYF
v_gene: TRBV6-2/TRBV6-3; j_gene: TRBJ2-2; abundance: many; d_gene: TRBD2; CDR3nt: TGTGCCAGCAGTTGGGTAGCGGGGGACTACGGGGAGCTGTTTTTT; CDR3aa: CASSWVAGDYGELFF
v_gene: TRBV7-9; j_gene: TRBJ2-2; abundance: many; d_gene: NA; CDR3nt: TGTGCCAGCAGTATCCAGGGGGGATCACCGGGGAGCTTGTCCTTT; CDR3aa: CASSIQGGSPGSLSF
v_gene: TRBV7-2; j_gene: TRBJ1-5; abundance: many; d_gene: TRBD1; CDR3nt: TGTGCCAGCAGCTTCAGGGGGCCTCAGCCCCAGCATTTT; CDR3aa: CASSFRGPQPQHF
v_gene: TRBV5-1; j_gene: TRBJ2-1; abundance: many; d_gene: NA; CDR3nt: TGCGCCAGCAGCCCCCTATCTCCAAATGAGCAGTTCTTC; CDR3aa: CASSPLSPNEQFF